This T cell receptor (beta chain) emerged from a study of blood T cell repertoires in COVID-19. Study overall: The United States, Italy and Spain supplied acute and convalescent COVID-19 samples. Sources were T cells, B-cell-depleted T cells, or PBMCs; the material itself was cDNA or gDNA.

Per the germline V gene, CDR1 is SGHNT and CDR2 is YENEEA. CDR3 length: 15 amino acids. Trimming took off 4 bases at V and 4 bases at J, with 14 bases between the two ends. The authors' processing: Scientists estimated how many nucleated cells there were by amplifying reference gene primers. Some clones are missing from TCRdb's copy, which holds only in-frame ones; the method was immunoSEQ multiplex PCR. For V, J and clone size, that table is used; D and trimming come from the DNA. Among some 200,000 clones listed, roughly 86% were seen once. This clonotype was sampled from a middle-aged woman with acute or convalescent COVID-19. Sequenced material: peripheral blood. This sequence joins TRBV11-3 and TRBJ2-1; a weak D match, TRBD2 (6 bases). CDR3 coding DNA: TGTGCCAGCAGCTCGCGGGATCTAGATTACAATGAGCAGTTCTTC. It specifies CASSSRDLDYNEQFF.